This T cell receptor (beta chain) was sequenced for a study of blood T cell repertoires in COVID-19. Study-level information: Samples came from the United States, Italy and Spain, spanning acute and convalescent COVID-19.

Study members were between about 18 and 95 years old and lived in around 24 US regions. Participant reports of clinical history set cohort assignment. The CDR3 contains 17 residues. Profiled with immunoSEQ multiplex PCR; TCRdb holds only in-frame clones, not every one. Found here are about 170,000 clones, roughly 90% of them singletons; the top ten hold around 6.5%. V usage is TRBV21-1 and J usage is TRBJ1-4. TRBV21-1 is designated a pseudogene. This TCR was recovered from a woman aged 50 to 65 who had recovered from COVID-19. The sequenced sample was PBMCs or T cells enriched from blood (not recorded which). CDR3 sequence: CASSKPRARRGNEKLFF. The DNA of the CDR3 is TGTGCCAGCAGCAAACCTCGCGCCCGGAGGGGCAATGAAAAACTGTTTTTT.